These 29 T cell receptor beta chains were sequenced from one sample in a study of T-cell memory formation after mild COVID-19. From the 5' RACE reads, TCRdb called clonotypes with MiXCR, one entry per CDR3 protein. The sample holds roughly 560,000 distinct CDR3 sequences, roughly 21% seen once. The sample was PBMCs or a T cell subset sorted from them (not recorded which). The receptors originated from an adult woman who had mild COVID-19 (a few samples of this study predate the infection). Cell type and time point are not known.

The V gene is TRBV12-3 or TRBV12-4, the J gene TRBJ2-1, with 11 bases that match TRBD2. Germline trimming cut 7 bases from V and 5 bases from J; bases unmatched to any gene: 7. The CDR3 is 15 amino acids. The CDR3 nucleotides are TGTGCCAGCATTCTTAGCGGGGGGGCGCACAATGAGCAGTTCTTC. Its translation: CASILSGGAHNEQFF.

CDR3 residues: CASSLRGAPRDTQYF. CDR3 DNA sequence: TGTGCCAGCAGCTTAAGGGGAGCCCCAAGGGATACGCAGTATTTT. The chain recombines TRBV11-2 with TRBJ2-3; perhaps D is TRBD1 or TRBD2 (5 bases each). Germline V gene data show CDR1 as SGHAT and CDR2 as FQNNGV. The CDR3 consists of 15 residues. The V end lost 2 bases, the J end lost 6 bases, and 15 bases lay between the germline ends.

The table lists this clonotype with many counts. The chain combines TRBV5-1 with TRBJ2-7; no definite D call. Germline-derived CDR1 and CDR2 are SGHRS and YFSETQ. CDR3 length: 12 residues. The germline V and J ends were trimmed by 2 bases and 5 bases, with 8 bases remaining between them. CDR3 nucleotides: TGCGCCAGCAGCTTAAGTTCGGACGAGCAGTACTTC. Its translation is CASSLSSDEQYF.

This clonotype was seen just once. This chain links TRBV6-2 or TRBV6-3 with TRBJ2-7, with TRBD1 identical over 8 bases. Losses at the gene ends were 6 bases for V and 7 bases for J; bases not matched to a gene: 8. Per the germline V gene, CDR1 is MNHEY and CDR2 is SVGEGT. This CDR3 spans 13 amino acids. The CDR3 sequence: CASSKTGGTEQYF. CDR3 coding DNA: TGTGCCAGCAGCAAAACAGGGGGGACGGAGCAGTACTTC.

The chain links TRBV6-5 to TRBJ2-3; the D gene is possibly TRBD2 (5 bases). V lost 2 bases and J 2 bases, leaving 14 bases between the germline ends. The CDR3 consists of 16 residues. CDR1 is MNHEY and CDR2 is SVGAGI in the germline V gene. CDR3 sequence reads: CASSYTASTPTDTQYF. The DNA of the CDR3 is TGTGCCAGCAGTTACACCGCTAGCACCCCCACAGATACGCAGTATTTT.

CDR3 region: CASSTGQGRTEQYF. CDR3 bases: TGCGCCAGCAGCACTGGACAGGGACGAACCGAGCAGTACTTC. The genes are TRBV5-1 and TRBJ2-7; TRBD1 matches 8 bases. Looked up from germline, CDR1 is SGHRS and CDR2 is YFSETQ. J lost 6 bases, V lost 4 bases, and 9 bases had no gene match. The CDR3 consists of 14 residues.

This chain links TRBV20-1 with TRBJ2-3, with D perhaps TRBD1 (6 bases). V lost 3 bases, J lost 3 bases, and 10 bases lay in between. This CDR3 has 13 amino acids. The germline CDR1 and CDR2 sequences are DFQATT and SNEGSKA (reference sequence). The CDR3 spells CSASRDTTDTQYF. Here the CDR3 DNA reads TGCAGTGCTAGTAGGGACACTACAGATACGCAGTATTTT.

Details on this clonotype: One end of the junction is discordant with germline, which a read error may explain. The CDR3 nucleotides are TGTGCCAGCACCCAATCTCCTTCGTGGCGGTCCTTC. It codes for CASTQSPSWRSF. The chain couples TRBV6-2 or TRBV6-3 to TRBJ1-2; D not resolved. The CDR3 is 12 residues long. Germline V gene data show CDR1 as MNHEY and CDR2 as SVGEGT.

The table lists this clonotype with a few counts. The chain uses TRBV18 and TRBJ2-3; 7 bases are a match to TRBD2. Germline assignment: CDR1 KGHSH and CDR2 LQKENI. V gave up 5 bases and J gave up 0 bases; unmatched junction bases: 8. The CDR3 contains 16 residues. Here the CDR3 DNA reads TGTGCCAGCTCATCGATGGGAGGGACGAGCACAGATACGCAGTATTTT. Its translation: CASSSMGGTSTDTQYF. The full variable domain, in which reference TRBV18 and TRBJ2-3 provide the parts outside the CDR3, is NAGVMQNPRHLVRRRGQEARLRCSPMKGHSHVYWYRQLPEEGLKFMVYLQKENIIDESGMPKERFSAEFPKEGPSILRIQQVVRGDSAAYFCASSSMGGTSTDTQYFGPGTRLTVL.

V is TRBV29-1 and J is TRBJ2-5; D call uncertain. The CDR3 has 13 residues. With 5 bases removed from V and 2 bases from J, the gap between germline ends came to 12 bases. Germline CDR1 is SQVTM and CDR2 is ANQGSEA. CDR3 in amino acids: CSVRRNWQETQYF. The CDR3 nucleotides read TGCAGCGTTAGAAGGAACTGGCAAGAGACCCAGTACTTC.

CDR3 loop: CASSPGRGDTEAFF. The CDR3 nucleotides are TGCGCCAGCAGCCCCGGACGAGGAGACACTGAAGCTTTCTTT. The chain has TRBV5-1 and TRBJ1-1; D is unclear. This CDR3 region has 14 residues. V lost 4 bases and J lost 3, with 13 bases in between. Germline CDR1 and CDR2: SGHRS and YFSETQ.

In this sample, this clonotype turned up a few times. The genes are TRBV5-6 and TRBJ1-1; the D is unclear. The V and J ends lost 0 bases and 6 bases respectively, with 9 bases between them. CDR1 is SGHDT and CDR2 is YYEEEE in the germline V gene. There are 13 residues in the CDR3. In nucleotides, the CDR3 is TGTGCCAGCAGCTTGGAGGTCCTAGCTGAAGCTTTCTTT. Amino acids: CASSLEVLAEAFF.

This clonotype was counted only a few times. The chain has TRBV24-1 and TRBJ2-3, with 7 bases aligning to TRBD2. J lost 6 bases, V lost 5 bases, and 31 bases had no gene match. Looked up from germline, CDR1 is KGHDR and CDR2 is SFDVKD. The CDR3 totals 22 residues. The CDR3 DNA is TGTGCCACCAGTGGTCTCCCCCATACTTCTCGGGAGGAGTCGGAATCGGGCGATACGCAGTATTTT. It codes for CATSGLPHTSREESESGDTQYF.

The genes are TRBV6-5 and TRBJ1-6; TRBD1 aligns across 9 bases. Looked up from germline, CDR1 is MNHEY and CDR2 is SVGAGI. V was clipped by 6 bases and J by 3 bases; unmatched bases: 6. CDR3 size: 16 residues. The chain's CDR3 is CASRRTGAFYNSPLHF. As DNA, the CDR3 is TGTGCCAGCAGGCGGACAGGGGCGTTCTATAATTCACCCCTCCACTTT.

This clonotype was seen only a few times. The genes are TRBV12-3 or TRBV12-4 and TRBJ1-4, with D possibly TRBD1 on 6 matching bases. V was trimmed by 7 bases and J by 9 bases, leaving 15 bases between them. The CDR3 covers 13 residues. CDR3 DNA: TGTGCCAGCACCCACCCAGGGGAACAAAAACTGTTTTTT. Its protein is CASTHPGEQKLFF.

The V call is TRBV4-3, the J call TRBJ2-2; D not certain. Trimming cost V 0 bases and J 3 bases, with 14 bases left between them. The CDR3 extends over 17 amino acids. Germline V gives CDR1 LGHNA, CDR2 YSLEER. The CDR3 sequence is CASSQDRRVGYTGELFF. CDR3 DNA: TGCGCCAGCAGCCAAGATCGCCGGGTGGGGTACACCGGGGAGCTGTTTTTT.

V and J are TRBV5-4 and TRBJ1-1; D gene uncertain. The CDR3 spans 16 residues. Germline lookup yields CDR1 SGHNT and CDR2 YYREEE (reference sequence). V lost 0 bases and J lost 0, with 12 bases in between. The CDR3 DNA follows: TGTGCCAGCAGCTTGGAGAGTCTGACCATGAACACTGAAGCTTTCTTT. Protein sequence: CASSLESLTMNTEAFF.

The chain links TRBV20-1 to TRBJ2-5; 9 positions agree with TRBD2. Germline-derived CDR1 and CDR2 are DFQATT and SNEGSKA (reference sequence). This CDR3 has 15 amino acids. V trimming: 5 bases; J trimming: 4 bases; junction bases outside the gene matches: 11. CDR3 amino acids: CSAGRLAVRGETQYF. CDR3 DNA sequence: TGCAGTGCTGGAAGACTAGCGGTGAGAGGAGAGACCCAGTACTTC.

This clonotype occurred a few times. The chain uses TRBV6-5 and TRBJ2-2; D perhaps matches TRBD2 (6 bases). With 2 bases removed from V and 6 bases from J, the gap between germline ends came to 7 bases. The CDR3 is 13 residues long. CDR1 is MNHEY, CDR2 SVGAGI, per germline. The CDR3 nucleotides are TGTGCCAGCAGTTACGGGAGGTCCGGGGAGCTGTTTTTT. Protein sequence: CASSYGRSGELFF.

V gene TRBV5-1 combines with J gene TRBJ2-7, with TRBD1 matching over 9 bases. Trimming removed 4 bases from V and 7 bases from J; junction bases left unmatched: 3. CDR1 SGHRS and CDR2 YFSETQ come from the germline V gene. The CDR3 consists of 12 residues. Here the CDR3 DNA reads TGCGCCAGCAGCGCAGGACAGGGGGAGCAGTACTTC. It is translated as CASSAGQGEQYF.

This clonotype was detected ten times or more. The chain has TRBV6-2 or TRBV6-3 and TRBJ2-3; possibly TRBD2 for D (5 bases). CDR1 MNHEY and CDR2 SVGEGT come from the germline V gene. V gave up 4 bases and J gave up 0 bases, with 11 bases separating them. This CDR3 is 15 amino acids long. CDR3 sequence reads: CASSSLRTSTDTQYF. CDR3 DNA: TGTGCCAGCAGTTCCCTTCGGACTAGCACAGATACGCAGTATTTT.

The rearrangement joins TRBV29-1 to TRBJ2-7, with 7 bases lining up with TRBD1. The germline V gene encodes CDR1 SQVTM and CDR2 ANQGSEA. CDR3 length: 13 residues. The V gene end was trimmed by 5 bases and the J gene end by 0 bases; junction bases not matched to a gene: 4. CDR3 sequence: CSVRGQSSYEQYF. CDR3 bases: TGCAGCGTTAGGGGACAGAGCTCCTACGAGCAGTACTTC.

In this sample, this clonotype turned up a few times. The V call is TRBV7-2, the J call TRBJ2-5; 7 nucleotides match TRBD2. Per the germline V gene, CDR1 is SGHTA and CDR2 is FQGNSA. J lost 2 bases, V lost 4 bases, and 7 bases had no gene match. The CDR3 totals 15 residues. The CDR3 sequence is CASSWSGTRQETQYF. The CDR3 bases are TGTGCCAGCAGCTGGAGCGGGACGAGGCAAGAGACCCAGTACTTC.

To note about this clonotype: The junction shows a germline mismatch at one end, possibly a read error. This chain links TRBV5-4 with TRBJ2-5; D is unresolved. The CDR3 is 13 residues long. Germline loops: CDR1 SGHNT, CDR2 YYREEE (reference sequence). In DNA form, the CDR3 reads TGTGCCGGCAGCTTGTTTGTGACAGAGACCCAGTACTTC. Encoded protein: CAGSLFVTETQYF.

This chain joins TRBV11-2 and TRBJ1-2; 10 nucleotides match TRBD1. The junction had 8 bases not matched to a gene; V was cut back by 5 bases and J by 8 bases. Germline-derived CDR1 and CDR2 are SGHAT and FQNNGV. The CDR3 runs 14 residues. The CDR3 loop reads CASSATGGIGGYTF. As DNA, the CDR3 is TGTGCCAGCAGCGCGACAGGGGGCATAGGAGGCTACACCTTC.

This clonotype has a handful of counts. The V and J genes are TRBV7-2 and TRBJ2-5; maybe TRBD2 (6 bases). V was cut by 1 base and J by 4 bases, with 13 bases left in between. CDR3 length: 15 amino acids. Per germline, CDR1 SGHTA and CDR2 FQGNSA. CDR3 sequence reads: CASSLGQTSRETQYF. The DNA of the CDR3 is TGTGCCAGCAGCTTAGGCCAGACTAGTCGAGAGACCCAGTACTTC.

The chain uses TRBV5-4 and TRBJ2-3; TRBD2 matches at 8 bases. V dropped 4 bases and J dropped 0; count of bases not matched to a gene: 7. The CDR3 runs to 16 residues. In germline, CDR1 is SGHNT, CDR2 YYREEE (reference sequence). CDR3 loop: CASSPLAGTSTDTQYF. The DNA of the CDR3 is TGTGCCAGCAGCCCCTTAGCGGGAACTAGCACAGATACGCAGTATTTT. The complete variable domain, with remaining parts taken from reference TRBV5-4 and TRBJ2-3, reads ETGVTQSPTHLIKTRGQQVTLRCSSQSGHNTVSWYQQALGQGPQFIFQYYREEENGRGNFPPRFSGLQFPNYSSELNVNALELDDSALYLCASSPLAGTSTDTQYFGPGTRLTVL.

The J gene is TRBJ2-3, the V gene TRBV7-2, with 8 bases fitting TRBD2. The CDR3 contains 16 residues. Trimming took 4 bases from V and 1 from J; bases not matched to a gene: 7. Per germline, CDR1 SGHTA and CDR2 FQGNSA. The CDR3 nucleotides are TGTGCCAGCAGCTCGCGGGGGGACCTTCGCACAGATACGCAGTATTTT. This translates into CASSSRGDLRTDTQYF.

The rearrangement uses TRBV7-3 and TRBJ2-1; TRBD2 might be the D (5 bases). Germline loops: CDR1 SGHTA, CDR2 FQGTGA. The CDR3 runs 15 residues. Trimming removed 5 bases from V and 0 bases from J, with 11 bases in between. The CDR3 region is CASSAGLSSYNEQFF. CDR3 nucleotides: TGTGCCAGCAGCGCCGGACTTAGCTCCTACAATGAGCAGTTCTTC.